This T cell receptor beta chain was captured by sequencing in a study of CD8 T cells in Susac syndrome. The RNA input was 0.5 to 1 ug, and it was reverse transcribed with random hexamers. TCRdb passed the immunoSEQ multiplex PCR reads through MiXCR, listing each CDR3 protein once. In the table there are approximately 210,000 distinct CDR3 sequences, approximately 94% of which are singletons. Germline V gene data show CDR1 as LGHDT and CDR2 as YNNKEL (reference sequence). Deletions cut 4 bases from V and 5 bases from J, with 17 bases between. This CDR3 spans 16 amino acids. The receptor's source is a human donor with Susac syndrome. The material sequenced was CD4+ T cells from PBMCs. This chain joins TRBV3-1 and TRBJ1-4, with D hard to call. The CDR3 region is CASSLLPGETNEKLFF. The CDR3 nucleotides are TGTGCCAGCAGCCTCCTACCGGGAGAGACCAATGAAAAACTGTTTTTT.